This TCR beta chain appears in the sequencing data of a study of blood T cell repertoires in COVID-19. Whole-study context: Sites across the United States, Italy and Spain contributed samples from acute and convalescent COVID-19. Sources were T cells, B-cell-depleted T cells, or PBMCs; the material itself was cDNA or gDNA.

The germline V gene encodes CDR1 LNHDA and CDR2 SQIVND (reference sequence). This CDR3 comprises 13 residues. The ends lost 6 bases at V and 4 bases at J; junction bases unmatched: 3. Study processing details: Using reference gene primer amplification, nucleated cell counts were estimated. The repertoire was sequenced with immunoSEQ multiplex PCR; TCRdb's copy has only in-frame clones and lacks some. V and J calls and clone size are as listed in that table; D and trimming were resolved from the DNA. The sample shows under 200,000 clones, 90% of them seen only once. This TCR derives from a man aged 45 to 65 with acute or convalescent COVID-19. The chain uses TRBV19 and TRBJ2-1; 7 bases match TRBD1. The specimen sequenced was peripheral blood. CDR3 bases: TGTGCCAGTAGGAGGGGGCGGTACAATGAGCAGTTCTTC. It specifies CASRRGRYNEQFF.